This T cell receptor beta chain stems from a study of blood T cells in healthy people across ages (dated by TCRdb to the mid-2010s). Some background on the complete study: In model experiments, template switching captured roughly one uniquely barcoded TCR beta cDNA molecule for every two T cells. To track age-related changes in TCR beta repertoire diversity, the study relied on deep sequencing normalized with unique cDNA molecular identifiers. The donors were divided into four age groups: young (average around 16 years), middle-aged (approximately 39), aged (approximately 62) and long-lived (about 80). To avoid experimental bias, donors of different ages were distributed randomly across sequencing lanes. For two donors (one aged 18 to 30 and one aged 80 or older), the study analyzed two additional independent replicas of 1 million unique cDNA reads from the same blood draw. What the work shows at the level of the full study, not this receptor alone: As age increased, observed TCR beta diversity per million T cells dropped in a roughly linear way, and a significant reduction was already evident by age 40. Since profiling was done on bulk unsorted PBMCs, naive and antigen-experienced compartments could not be conclusively compared. There was a strong correlation between observed TCR beta diversity and the percentage of naive T cells measured by flow cytometry. Because donor CMV infection status was unknown, age-related changes in expanded clonotypes were potentially confounded. Total diversity estimates from one million sequenced T cells were considered lower bounds and underestimates. Compared with the aged group, more naive CD4+ T cells, fewer expanded clones and increased TCR diversity were shown by the long-lived group, suggesting age selection.

Library preparation used 5' RACE. Sequenced on an Illumina HiSeq 2500. A second PCR of about 6 to 11 cycles was run with a J-beta primer mix and a sample-barcoded 5' primer. A template-switch 5' adaptor carrying 12 random nucleotides introduced a unique molecular identifier onto each TCR beta cDNA molecule. Each sample yielded at least 2.5 million CDR3-containing paired-end reads. First-strand cDNA synthesis was performed from all RNA using the Mint cDNA synthesis kit, with priming by a TRBC-specific oligonucleotide. After uracil-DNA glycosylase treatment, a first 18-cycle PCR used universal primers M1SS and BC2_uni_R on all cDNA. For the original study's pipeline: For normalization, 1 million high-quality reads, each with a distinct molecular identifier, were randomly selected from each sample. Reads with shared molecular identifiers were discarded instead of being binned into consensus sequences. CDR3 identification, clonotype clustering and error correction used MiTCR with a Q25 quality threshold and the strictest error-elimination algorithm. A nonparametric unseen species model using Euler transformation provided a lower-bound estimate of total TCR beta diversity. In-frame beta chains were kept once TCRdb had trimmed the public reads at Q25 with fastp and called clones with MiXCR. A single entry per CDR3 protein holds the most common genes and DNA from its merged rows. TCRdb, not the original authors, processed these V and J calls. Within this sample are some 1.5 million distinct CDR3 sequences, with approximately 39% of them counted one time only. Clones ranked in the top ten supply about 4% of the sample.

V is cut by 1 base and J by 6 bases, and the space between the germline ends is 17 bases. CDR1 and CDR2 (MGHRA, YSYEKL) derive from the germline V gene. From the cysteine through the phenylalanine, the CDR3 covers 16 amino acids. The kept DNA is CDR3 alone, 48 bases in frame from the first base. This clonotype was counted between two and nine times. No cognate antigen has been identified for it. The record has no base qualities; no much larger clone is one base away. The donors were 40 or so Caucasian individuals from Russia, aged roughly 6 to 95 years, who were systemically healthy. Each donor gave around 9.5 milliliters of peripheral blood, collected into EDTA-treated Vacutainer tubes. Ficoll-Paque density-gradient centrifugation was used to isolate PBMCs, with at least 7 million obtained per sample. Total RNA, at least 6 micrograms per sample, was extracted from PBMCs with Trizol reagent. The percentages of naive CD45RAhigh/CD27high T cells were determined by flow cytometry on a PBMC aliquot from every donor.

The sequence was collected from a young woman in good health. The rearranged chain carries TRBV4-1 and TRBJ2-3; TRBD1 could be the D gene, as 5 bases match. Sequencing was performed on blood. At the DNA level, the sequence is TGCGCCAGCAGCCAAGGAGTGCAGGGTAATTTGGATACGCAGTATTTT. The resulting protein is CASSQGVQGNLDTQYF.